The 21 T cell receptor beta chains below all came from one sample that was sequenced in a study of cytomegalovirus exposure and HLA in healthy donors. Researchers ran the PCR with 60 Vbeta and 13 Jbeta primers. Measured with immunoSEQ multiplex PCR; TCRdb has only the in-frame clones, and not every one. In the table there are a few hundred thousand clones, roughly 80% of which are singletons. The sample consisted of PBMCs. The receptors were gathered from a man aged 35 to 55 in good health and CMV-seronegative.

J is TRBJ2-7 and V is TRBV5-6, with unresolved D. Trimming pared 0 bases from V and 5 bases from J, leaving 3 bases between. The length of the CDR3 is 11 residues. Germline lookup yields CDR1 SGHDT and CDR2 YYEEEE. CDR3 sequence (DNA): TGTGCCAGCAGCTTGGGGCACGAGCAGTACTTC. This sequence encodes CASSLGHEQYF.

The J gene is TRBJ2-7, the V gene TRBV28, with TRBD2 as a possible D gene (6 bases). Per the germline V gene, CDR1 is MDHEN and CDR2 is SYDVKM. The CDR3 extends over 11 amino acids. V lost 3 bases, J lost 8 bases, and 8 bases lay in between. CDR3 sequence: CASSLEGKQYF. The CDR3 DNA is TGTGCCAGCAGTTTGGAGGGAAAGCAGTACTTC.

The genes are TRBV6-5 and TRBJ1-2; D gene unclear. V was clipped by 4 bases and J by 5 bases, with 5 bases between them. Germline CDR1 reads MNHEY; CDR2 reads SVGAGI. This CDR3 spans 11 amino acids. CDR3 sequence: CASSSNYGYTF. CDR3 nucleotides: TGTGCCAGCAGTTCCAATTATGGCTACACCTTC.

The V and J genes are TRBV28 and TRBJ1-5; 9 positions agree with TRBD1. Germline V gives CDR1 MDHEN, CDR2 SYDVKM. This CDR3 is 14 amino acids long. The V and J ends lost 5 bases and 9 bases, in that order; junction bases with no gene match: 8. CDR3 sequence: CASSPGTGIRPQHF. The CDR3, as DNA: TGTGCCAGCAGTCCCGGGACAGGGATAAGGCCCCAGCATTTT.

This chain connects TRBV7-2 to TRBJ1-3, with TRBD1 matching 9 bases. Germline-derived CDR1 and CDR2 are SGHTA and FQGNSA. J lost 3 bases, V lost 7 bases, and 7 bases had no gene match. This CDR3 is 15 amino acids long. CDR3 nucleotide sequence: TGTGCCAGCACGGACAGGGGCCGAGTTGGAAACACCATATATTTT. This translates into CASTDRGRVGNTIYF.

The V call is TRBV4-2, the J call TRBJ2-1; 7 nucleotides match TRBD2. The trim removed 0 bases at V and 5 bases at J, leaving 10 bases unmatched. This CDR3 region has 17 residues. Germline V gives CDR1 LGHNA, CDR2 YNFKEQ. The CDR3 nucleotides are TGTGCCAGCAGCCAAGAATCTACTAGCGTTTACGACAATGAGCAGTTCTTC. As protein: CASSQESTSVYDNEQFF.

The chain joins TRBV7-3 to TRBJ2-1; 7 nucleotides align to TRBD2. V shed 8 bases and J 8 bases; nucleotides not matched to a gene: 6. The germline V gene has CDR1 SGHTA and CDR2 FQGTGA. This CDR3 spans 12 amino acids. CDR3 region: CASGLGGDEQFF. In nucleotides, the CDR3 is TGTGCCAGCGGATTGGGGGGGGATGAGCAGTTCTTC.

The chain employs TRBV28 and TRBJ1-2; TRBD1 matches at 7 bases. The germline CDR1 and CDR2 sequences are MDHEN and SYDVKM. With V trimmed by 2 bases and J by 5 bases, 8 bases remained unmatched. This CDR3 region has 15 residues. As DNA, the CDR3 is TGTGCCAGCAGTTTACCGGACAGGCTACCTTATGGCTACACCTTC. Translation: CASSLPDRLPYGYTF.

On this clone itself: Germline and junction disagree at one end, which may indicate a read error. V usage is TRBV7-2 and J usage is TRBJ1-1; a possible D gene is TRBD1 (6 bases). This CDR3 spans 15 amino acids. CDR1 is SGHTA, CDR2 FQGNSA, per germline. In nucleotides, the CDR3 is TGTGCCAGCAGCTTGGCATCTACAGGGAACGCTGAAGCTTTCTTT. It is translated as CASSLASTGNAEAFF.

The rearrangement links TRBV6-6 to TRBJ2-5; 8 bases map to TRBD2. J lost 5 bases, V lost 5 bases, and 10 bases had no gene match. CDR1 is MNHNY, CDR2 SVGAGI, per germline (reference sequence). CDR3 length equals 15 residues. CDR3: CASSPREGIRETQYF. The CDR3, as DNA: TGTGCCAGCAGTCCCCGGGAGGGGATAAGGGAGACCCAGTACTTC.

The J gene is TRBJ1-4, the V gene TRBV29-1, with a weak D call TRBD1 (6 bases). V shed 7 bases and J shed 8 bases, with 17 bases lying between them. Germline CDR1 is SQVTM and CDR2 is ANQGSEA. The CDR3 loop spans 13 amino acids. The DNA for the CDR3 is TGCAGCGGGGGGGGGCAGGTTAACGAAAAACTGTTTTTT. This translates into CSGGGQVNEKLFF.

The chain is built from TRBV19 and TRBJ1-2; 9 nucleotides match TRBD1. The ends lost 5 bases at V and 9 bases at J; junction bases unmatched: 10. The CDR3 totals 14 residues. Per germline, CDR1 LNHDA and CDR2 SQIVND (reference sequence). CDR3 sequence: CASSSRDRELRYTF. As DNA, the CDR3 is TGTGCCAGTAGTTCAAGGGACAGGGAATTGCGCTACACCTTC.

CDR3 sequence reads: CASNFSSGALTNPKNIQYF. As DNA, the CDR3 is TGTGCCAGCAATTTTTCTAGCGGGGCCCTCACGAATCCCAAAAACATTCAGTACTTC. The chain uses TRBV2 and TRBJ2-4; 9 bases match TRBD2. J was trimmed by 2 bases and V by 7 bases; bases with no gene match: 18. The CDR3 is 19 residues long. CDR1 and CDR2 from the germline V gene are SNHLY and FYNNEI. The entire variable domain, with the rest obtained from reference TRBV2 and TRBJ2-4, is as follows: EPEVTQTPSHQVTQMGQEVILRCVPISNHLYFYWYRQILGQKVEFLVSFYNNEISEKSEIFDDQFSVERPDGSNFTLKIRSTKLEDSAMYFCASNFSSGALTNPKNIQYFGAGTRLSVL.

The CDR3 region is CASGLPGQDSYNEQFF. Written as DNA, the CDR3 is TGTGCCAGCGGCCTTCCCGGACAGGACTCCTACAATGAGCAGTTCTTC. The chain joins TRBV28 to TRBJ2-1; TRBD1 matches at 7 bases. Germline assignment: CDR1 MDHEN and CDR2 SYDVKM. V shed 8 bases, J shed 0 bases, and the junction held 10 bases outside the gene matches. The CDR3 covers 16 residues.

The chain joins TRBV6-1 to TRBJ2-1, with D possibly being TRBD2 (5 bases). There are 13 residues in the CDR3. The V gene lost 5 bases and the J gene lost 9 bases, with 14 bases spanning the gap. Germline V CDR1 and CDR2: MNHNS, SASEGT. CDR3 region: CASSTTRTAEQFF. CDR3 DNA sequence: TGTGCCAGCAGTACCACTAGAACAGCTGAGCAGTTCTTC.

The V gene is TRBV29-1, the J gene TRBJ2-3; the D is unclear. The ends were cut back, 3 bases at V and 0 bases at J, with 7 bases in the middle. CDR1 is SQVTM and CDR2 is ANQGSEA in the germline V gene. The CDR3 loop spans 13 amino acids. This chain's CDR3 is CSVDAASTDTQYF. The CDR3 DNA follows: TGCAGCGTTGACGCGGCTAGCACAGATACGCAGTATTTT.

The CDR3 spells CASRYETDYGYTF. CDR3 DNA sequence: TGTGCCAGCAGGTACGAGACAGACTATGGCTACACCTTC. The V call is TRBV19, the J call TRBJ1-2; TRBD1 is a possible D gene (5 bases). Germline V gene lookup returns CDR1 LNHDA and CDR2 SQIVND (reference sequence). Trimming took off 9 bases at V and 3 bases at J, with 14 bases between the two ends. CDR3 length: 13 amino acids.

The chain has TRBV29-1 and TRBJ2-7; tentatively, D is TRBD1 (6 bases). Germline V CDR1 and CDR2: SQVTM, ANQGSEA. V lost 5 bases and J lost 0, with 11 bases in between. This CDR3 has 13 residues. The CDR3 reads CSVWLGGSYEQYF. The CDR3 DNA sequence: TGCAGCGTTTGGTTAGGGGGCTCCTACGAGCAGTACTTC.

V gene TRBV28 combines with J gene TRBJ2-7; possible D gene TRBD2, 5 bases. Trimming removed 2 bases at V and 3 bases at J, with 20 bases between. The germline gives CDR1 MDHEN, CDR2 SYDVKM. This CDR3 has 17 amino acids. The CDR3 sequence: CASSLTGSSSPDYEQYF. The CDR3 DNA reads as TGTGCCAGCAGTTTAACCGGGTCTAGCAGCCCCGACTACGAGCAGTACTTC.

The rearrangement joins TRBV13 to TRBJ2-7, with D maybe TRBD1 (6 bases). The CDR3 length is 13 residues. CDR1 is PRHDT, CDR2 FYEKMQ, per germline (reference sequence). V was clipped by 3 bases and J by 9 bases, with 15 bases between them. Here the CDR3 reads CASSLGAKNGQYF. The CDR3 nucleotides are TGTGCCAGCAGCTTGGGGGCCAAGAACGGGCAGTACTTC.

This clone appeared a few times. The CDR3 sequence is CASSDLDSGEKLFF. CDR3 nucleotides: TGTGCCAGCAGTGATCTGGACAGCGGTGAAAAACTGTTTTTT. V is TRBV25-1 and J is TRBJ1-4, with TRBD1 as a possible D gene (6 bases). The germline V and J ends were trimmed by 3 bases and 7 bases, with 12 bases remaining between them. Germline V gene lookup returns CDR1 MGHDK and CDR2 SYGVNS. There are 14 residues in the CDR3.